This T cell receptor beta chain was captured by sequencing in a study of cytomegalovirus exposure and HLA in healthy donors (TCRdb year 2017). Regarding the complete study: According to an earlier analysis of several hundred of the donors, roughly 180 million T cells yielded 95 million to 140 million unique TCR beta sequences and more than 250 Gb of sequence data. An early release covering around 630 HLA-typed donors comprised about 310 gigabases of sequencing data and roughly 85 million unique TCR sequences. Of the roughly 410 genotyped donors, approximately 81% were placed in the genetic ancestry cluster associated with self-reported Caucasian donors. The aim of the study was to test whether cataloging public T cell receptors could identify signatures of past pathogen exposure. The study profiled the T cell repertoires of 500 to 800 subjects by immunosequencing and related them to cytomegalovirus serostatus. Along with the approximately 650-subject first cohort, a separate validation cohort of 120 different subjects was used. To predict cytomegalovirus infection status, the study combined high-throughput TCR immunosequencing, statistical association of individual TCRs with disease status, and machine learning. In a later analysis, previously published TCR beta repertoires from 550 to 750 donors were re-analyzed and high-resolution HLA genotyping was added so that TCR occurrence patterns could be studied. Rather than drawing on any new phenotypic data, the later analysis identified candidate immune exposures from TCR beta sequences and the way those sequences occurred across donors. To decide whether each TCR beta V gene segment behaved as functional or pseudogenic, an earlier analysis of fewer than 750 of the donors relied on high-throughput TCR beta sequencing. Alongside the repertoire data, information on donor age, sex, ethnicity and CMV serostatus was compiled. A later genetic analysis used genome-wide SNP genotypes for about 60% of the roughly 700 donors, treating that subset as a discovery cohort. All discovery cohort repertoires had been generated using a single sequencing platform. HLA typing covered class I and class II loci at four-digit resolution. Typing coverage varied by locus: about 620-640 donors for A, B, C, DRB1 and DQB1; some 520 for DQA1; nearly 610 for DPA1; around 450 for DPB1. Five DR-DQ haplotypes were treated as single units for association and clustering because of strong linkage in the cohort. Across approximately 420 genotyped donors of the cohort, an average of about 250,000 unique TCR beta nucleotide sequences per donor were sequenced, and roughly 17% of those sequences were non-productive. Broad study findings and their caveats: Most CMV-associated TCR beta chains appeared to be HLA-restricted in a later analysis, and the HLA associations seemed to be driven largely by CMV exposure. Most TCR sequences were observed very rarely across donors, whereas some public TCRs were present in many individuals. A later genetic analysis associated a missense DCLRE1C variant with V-gene and J-gene trimming of TCR beta chains, and an independent cohort replicated the association. In a later analysis, the rate of TCR association differed among HLA loci, with DRB1 alleles having the most associated TCRs and HLA-C alleles having the fewest. Immune exposure information for the cohort was limited to CMV serostatus. The 87-base-pair reads could not distinguish some IMGT-functional V segments, including TRBV6-2 and TRBV6-3, so those segments were excluded. In the study, around 150 TCR beta chains were listed as associated with cytomegalovirus. According to the authors, the approach could potentially be generalized to other disease states and immunological phenotypes. Because some donors lacked HLA typing at each locus, the association tests relied only on the typed subset. Linkage disequilibrium might explain the correlated functional status among segregating V segments, but an unknown experimental factor could not be ruled out. A cluster of highly shared sequence variants was judged likely to be a technical artifact of the sequencing pipeline. A further reported finding was that TCR beta sequences accurately predicted the HLA-A and HLA-B alleles for most subjects in the first cohort. In an earlier analysis of several hundred of the donors, most TCR beta V segments were observed in productive rearrangements about 87% or about 30% of the time, broadly matching IMGT annotations. Because counts were too low, about 15 rarely observed V segments, including chromosome 9 orphons, were left out of the earlier analysis of about 500 of the donors. According to a later analysis, parvovirus B19, influenza, CMV and Epstein-Barr virus appeared linked to several top co-occurrence clusters. In a later genetic analysis, fewer N-insertions in productive TCRs were reported among donors in an Asian-associated ancestry cluster than the roughly 640-donor mean. In this cohort, only TCR beta chains were sequenced, and detectable features were limited by the absence of alpha or paired-chain data. In both the original and validation cohorts, the classifier was reported to diagnose cytomegalovirus status with high specificity and sensitivity. In a later analysis, HLA-associated TCR beta chains were found to be more clonally expanded and to have lower generation probabilities than equally common non-associated chains. The presence/absence analyses assumed that sequencing depth was roughly uniform across donors, and that assumption may not be true. Three of the identified cytomegalovirus-associated TCR beta chains were confirmed in vitro to be specific for cytomegalovirus antigens. Specific HLA alleles were associated with 15,000 to 20,000 TCR beta sequences at a false discovery rate of 0.05 in a later analysis. Strong co-occurrence of HLA alleles, especially DR and DQ, made assigning TCR associations to individual alleles difficult.

In this sample, this clone turned up a few times. The antigen this receptor binds is unknown. Nothing much larger sits one base from this clone, and base qualities are not available. CDR1 MNHEY and CDR2 SVGAGI were looked up in the germline V gene. V loses 10 bases at its end and J loses 5 bases; junction bases beyond the gene matches: 5. Its CDR3 holds 13 amino acids, cysteine through phenylalanine. Only the CDR3 region is kept as DNA, spanning 39 bases read in frame from base 1. The library was built by means of the immunoSEQ multiplex PCR assay. For the multiplex PCR, a mixture combining 60 forward primers for TCR Vbeta segments and 13 reverse primers for TCR Jbeta segments was used. The CDR3 region of rearranged TCR beta genes was amplified from genomic DNA by a multiplex PCR assay. On the Illumina HiSeq System, the amplified TCR beta libraries were sequenced as 87-base-pair reads. The authors' analysis ran thus. A later analysis counted 65 million to 90 million unique TCR beta chains across the 550 to 800 repertoires, and 9.5 million to 11 million of these chains were shared by at least two donors. Raw reads were error-corrected and collapsed into unique sequences with a nearest-neighbor algorithm that merged closely related sequences to remove PCR and sequencing errors. CDR3 sequences were aligned to IMGT reference sequences to assign V, D and J gene segments. For a sequence to be retained, a match of at least six nucleotides to both a V gene segment and a J gene segment was required. A rearrangement was called productive if the CDR3 had no stop codons and remained in frame with V and J, and every other rearrangement was called non-productive. Following IMGT convention, CDR3 was defined as the stretch from the second conserved V-encoded cysteine to the conserved J-encoded phenylalanine. In an earlier analysis of roughly 610 of the donors, sequences lacking an unambiguous match to a single V gene segment were excluded. In an earlier analysis of several hundred of the donors, V segments were called functional above 56.7% productive rearrangements and were called segregating when the between-donor standard deviation exceeded 5%. To diagnose cytomegalovirus status from the catalog of TCR beta chain sequences, a statistical classification framework was built. A later analysis assigned V and J genes by comparing TCR nucleotide sequences with IMGT/GENE-DB human TR gene sequences. A later analysis assigned CDR3 sequences and most-parsimonious VDJ recombination scenarios with the TCRdist pipeline. A later analysis defined each TCR beta chain by its CDR3 amino acid sequence plus V-gene family, and excluded reads lacking a unique V-gene family. As a way to deal with suspected cross-contamination and a sequencing artifact, a later analysis dropped roughly 620 nucleotide sequences that were highly shared and had low generation probability. In a later analysis, a clonal expansion index was calculated for each public chain from normalized within-repertoire ranks of inferred template counts. Generation probabilities in a later analysis came from a VDJ recombination model fitted to out-of-frame rearrangements, and those results were checked against IGoR. In a later analysis, hypergeometric tests were used to score TCR-TCR, TCR-HLA and TCR-CMV co-occurrence, with a repertoire-size bias correction applied to TCR pairs. To estimate false discovery rates, a later analysis permuted the HLA or CMV assignments 20 times. In a later analysis, co-occurring TCRs were grouped with DBSCAN, and TCRdist sequence similarity was added when clustering was performed within HLA-allele-positive subsets. Repertoires with fewer than 30,000 or more than 120,000 public chains, plus five repertoires with anomalous nucleotide sharing, were excluded from co-occurrence clustering. In its TCRdb copy, this immuneACCESS table keeps in-frame sequences only and misses some clones. Where compared with another copy, unresolved V genes explain less than half of these, and the others have no known cause. Clonal size and the V and J genes are those of that table, whereas D and trimming came from the DNA. Counted in this sample were around 150,000 clones; about 72% of them appeared once. Roughly 3.5% of the sample goes to the ten largest clones.

In total, 600 or so healthy bone marrow donors made up the cohort. At the time of sampling, all cohort members were nominally healthy, though unrecorded immune exposures were likely present. The donor tested CMV seropositive, placing the donor among the approximately 290 seropositive members of the cohort. A peripheral blood sample was collected from each donor, and TCR beta sequencing was performed on peripheral blood mononuclear cells. The Qiagen DNeasy Blood Extraction Kit was used to extract genomic DNA from the blood cell samples. The specimen sequenced was PBMCs. In this chain, TRBV6-5 is recombined with TRBJ1-5; TRBD1 aligns with 10 central bases. This receptor was obtained from a man aged 25 to 40 in good health and CMV-seropositive. The DNA is as follows: TGTGCCACCGGGACAGGGGAGTATCAGCCCCAGCATTTT. Protein translation: CATGTGEYQPQHF.